This T cell receptor (beta chain) was retrieved from a study of shared clonotypes between healthy human individuals. Study-wide points: In a few donors, about 5% of naive CD4 clonotypes appeared in common.

It was CD45RO-negative cells, positively selected for CCR7, that made up naive CD8 cells, with terminally differentiated effector memory CD45RA+ cells excluded. Donors were healthy HIV-negative adults without recent acute infections or vaccinations. There were only Caucasian adults among the donors, and all lived in Nashville, Tennessee. For every subset, genomic DNA was evenly distributed across several immunoSEQ plates. Assay used: immunoSEQ multiplex PCR; TCRdb lists only in-frame clones, some missing. The table shows hundreds of thousands of clones, with 80% to 95% occurring only once. As for this clone: Antigen unknown.

The V gene end was trimmed by 4 bases and the J gene end by 0 bases; junction bases not matched to a gene: 1. The CDR3 has 14 residues. The germline V gene encodes CDR1 MNHEY and CDR2 SMNVEV (reference sequence). Material: naive CD8+ T cells sorted from blood. This receptor was taken from a man aged 30 to 39 in good health. The chain employs TRBV27 and TRBJ2-7; TRBD2 matches at 9 bases. CDR3 loop: CASSSLAGSYEQYF. The CDR3 bases are TGTGCCAGCAGTTCACTAGCGGGCTCCTACGAGCAGTACTTC.